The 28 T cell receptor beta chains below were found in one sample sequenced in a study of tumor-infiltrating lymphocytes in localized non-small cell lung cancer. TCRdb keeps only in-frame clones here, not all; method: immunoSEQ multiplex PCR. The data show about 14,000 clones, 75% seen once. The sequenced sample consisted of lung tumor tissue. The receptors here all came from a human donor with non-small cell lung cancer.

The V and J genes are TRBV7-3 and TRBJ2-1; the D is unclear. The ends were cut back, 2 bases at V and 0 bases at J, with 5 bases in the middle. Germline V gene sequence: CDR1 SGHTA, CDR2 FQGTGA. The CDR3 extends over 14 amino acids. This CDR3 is CASSLASSYNEQFF. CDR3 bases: TGTGCCAGCAGCTTAGCGAGCTCCTACAATGAGCAGTTCTTC.

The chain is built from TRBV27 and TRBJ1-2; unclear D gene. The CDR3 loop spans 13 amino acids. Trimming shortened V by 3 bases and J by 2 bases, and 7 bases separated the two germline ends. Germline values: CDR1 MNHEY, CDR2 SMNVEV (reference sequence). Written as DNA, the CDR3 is TGTGCCAGCAGTTTTAAACCAAACTATGGCTACACCTTC. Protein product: CASSFKPNYGYTF.

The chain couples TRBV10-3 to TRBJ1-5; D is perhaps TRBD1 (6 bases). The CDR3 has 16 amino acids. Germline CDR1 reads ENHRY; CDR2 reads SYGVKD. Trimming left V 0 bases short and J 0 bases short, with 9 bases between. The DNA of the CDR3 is TGTGCCATCAGTGAGTCGAGGGGGAATAGCAATCAGCCCCAGCATTTT. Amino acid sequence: CAISESRGNSNQPQHF.

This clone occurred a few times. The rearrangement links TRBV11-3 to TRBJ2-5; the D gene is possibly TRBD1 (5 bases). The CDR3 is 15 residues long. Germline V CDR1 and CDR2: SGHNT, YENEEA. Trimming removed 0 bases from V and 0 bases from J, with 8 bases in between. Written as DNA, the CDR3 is TGTGCCAGCAGCTTAGAGGACACTTACCAAGAGACCCAGTACTTC. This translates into CASSLEDTYQETQYF.

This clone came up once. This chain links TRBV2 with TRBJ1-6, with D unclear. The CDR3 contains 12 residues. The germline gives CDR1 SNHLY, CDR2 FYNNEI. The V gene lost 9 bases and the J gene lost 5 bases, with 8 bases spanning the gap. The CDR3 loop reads CASRRDNSPLHF. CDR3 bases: TGTGCCAGTAGACGGGATAATTCACCCCTCCACTTT.

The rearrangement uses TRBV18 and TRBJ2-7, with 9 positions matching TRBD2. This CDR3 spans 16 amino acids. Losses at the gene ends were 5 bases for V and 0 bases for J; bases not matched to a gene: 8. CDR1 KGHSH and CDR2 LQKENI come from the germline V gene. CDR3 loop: CASSSGLASSSYEQYF. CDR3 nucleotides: TGTGCCAGCTCATCAGGACTAGCGTCGAGCTCCTACGAGCAGTACTTC. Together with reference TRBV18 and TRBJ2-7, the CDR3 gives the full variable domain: NAGVMQNPRHLVRRRGQEARLRCSPMKGHSHVYWYRQLPEEGLKFMVYLQKENIIDESGMPKERFSAEFPKEGPSILRIQQVVRGDSAAYFCASSSGLASSSYEQYFGPGTRLTVT.

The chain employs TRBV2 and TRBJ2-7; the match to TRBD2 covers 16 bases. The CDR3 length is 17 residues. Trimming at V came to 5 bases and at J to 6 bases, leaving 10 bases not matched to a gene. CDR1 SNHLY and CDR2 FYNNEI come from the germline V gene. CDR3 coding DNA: TGTGCCAGCAGTTTGGGACTAGCGGGAGGGCCCGGGAGCGAGCAGTACTTC. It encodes CASSLGLAGGPGSEQYF.

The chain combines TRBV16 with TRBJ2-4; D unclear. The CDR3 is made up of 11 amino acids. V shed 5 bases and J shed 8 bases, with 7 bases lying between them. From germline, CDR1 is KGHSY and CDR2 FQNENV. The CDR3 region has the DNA TGTGCCAGCAGCGCCCGGGACATTCAGTACTTC. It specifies CASSARDIQYF.

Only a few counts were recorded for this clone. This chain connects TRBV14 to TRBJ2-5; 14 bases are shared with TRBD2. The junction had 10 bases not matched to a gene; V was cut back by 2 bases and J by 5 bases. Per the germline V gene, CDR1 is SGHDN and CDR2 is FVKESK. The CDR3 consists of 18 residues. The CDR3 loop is CASSQRGTSGGSGETQYF. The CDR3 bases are TGTGCCAGCAGCCAAAGAGGGACTAGCGGGGGATCTGGGGAGACCCAGTACTTC.

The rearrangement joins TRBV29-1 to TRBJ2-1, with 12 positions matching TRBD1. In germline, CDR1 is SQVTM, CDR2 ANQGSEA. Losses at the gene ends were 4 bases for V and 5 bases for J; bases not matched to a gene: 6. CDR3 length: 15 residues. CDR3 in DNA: TGCAGCGTTGTAGGGGACAGGGGGCTGGACAATGAGCAGTTCTTC. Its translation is CSVVGDRGLDNEQFF.

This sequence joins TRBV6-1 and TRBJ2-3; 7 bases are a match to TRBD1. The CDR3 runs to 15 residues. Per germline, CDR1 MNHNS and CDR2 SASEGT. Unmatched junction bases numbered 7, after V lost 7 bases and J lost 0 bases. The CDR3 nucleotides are TGTGCCAGCAAGGCGACGGGACAGAGCACAGATACGCAGTATTTT. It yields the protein CASKATGQSTDTQYF.

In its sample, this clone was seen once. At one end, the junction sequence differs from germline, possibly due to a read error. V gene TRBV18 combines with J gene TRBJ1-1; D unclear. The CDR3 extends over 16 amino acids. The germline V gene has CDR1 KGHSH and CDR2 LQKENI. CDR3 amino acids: CASSPRMQIMNTEAFF. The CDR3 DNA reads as TGTGCCAGCTCCCCACGAATGCAGATCATGAACACTGAAGCTTTCTTT.

CDR3 residues: CASSLARPAGVNGANVLTF. The CDR3 bases are TGTGCCAGCAGCTTAGCGCGTCCGGCAGGGGTTAATGGGGCCAACGTCCTGACTTTC. This chain connects TRBV7-8 to TRBJ2-6; tentatively, D is TRBD1 (6 bases). V was clipped by 0 bases and J by 3 bases, with 18 bases between them. The CDR3 contains 19 residues. Germline V CDR1 and CDR2: SGHVS, FQNEAQ. Using reference TRBV7-8 and TRBJ2-6 for the parts outside the CDR3, the full variable domain is GAGVSQSPRYKVAKRGQDVALRCDPISGHVSLFWYQQALGQGPEFLTYFQNEAQLDKSGLPSDRFFAERPEGSVSTLKIQRTQQEDSAVYLCASSLARPAGVNGANVLTFGAGSRLTVL.

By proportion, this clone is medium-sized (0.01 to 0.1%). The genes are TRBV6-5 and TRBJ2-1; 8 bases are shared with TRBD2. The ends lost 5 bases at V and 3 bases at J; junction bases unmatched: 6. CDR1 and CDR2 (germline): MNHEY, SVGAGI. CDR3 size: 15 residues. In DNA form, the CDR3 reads TGTGCCAGCAGTATTCCGGGACTAGGCTACAATGAGCAGTTCTTC. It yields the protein CASSIPGLGYNEQFF.

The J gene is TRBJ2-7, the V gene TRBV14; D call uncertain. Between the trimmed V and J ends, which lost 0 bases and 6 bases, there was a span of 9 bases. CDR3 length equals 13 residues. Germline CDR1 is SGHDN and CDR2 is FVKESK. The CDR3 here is CASSQDKDSEQYF. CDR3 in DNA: TGTGCCAGCAGCCAAGATAAGGATAGCGAGCAGTACTTC. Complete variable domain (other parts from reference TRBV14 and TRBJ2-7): EAGVTQFPSHSVIEKGQTVTLRCDPISGHDNLYWYRRVMGKEIKFLLHFVKESKQDESGMPNNRFLAERTGGTYSTLKVQPAELEDSGVYFCASSQDKDSEQYFGPGTRLTVT.

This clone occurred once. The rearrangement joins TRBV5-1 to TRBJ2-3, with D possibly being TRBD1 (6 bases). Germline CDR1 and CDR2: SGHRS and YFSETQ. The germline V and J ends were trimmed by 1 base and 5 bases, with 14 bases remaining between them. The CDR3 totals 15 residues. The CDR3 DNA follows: TGCGCCAGCAGCTTGAGGGGGTCTATTGAAGATACGCAGTATTTT. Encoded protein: CASSLRGSIEDTQYF.

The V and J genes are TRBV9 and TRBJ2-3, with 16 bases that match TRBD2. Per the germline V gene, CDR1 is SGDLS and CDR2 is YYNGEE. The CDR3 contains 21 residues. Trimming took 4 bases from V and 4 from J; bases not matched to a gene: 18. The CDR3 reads CASSLNGGTSGRAFAPDTQYF. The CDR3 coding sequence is TGTGCCAGCAGCCTTAACGGAGGGACTAGCGGGAGGGCTTTCGCTCCAGATACGCAGTATTTT.

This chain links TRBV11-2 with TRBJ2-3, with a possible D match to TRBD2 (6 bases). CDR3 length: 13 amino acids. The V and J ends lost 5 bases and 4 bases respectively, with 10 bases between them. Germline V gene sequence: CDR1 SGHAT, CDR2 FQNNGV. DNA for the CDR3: TGTGCCAGCAGCCCGGTAGCGGCAGATACGCAGTATTTT. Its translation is CASSPVAADTQYF. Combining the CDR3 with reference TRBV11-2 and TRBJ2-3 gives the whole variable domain EAGVAQSPRYKIIEKRQSVAFWCNPISGHATLYWYQQILGQGPKLLIQFQNNGVVDDSQLPKDRFSAERLKGVDSTLKIQPAKLEDSAVYLCASSPVAADTQYFGPGTRLTVL.

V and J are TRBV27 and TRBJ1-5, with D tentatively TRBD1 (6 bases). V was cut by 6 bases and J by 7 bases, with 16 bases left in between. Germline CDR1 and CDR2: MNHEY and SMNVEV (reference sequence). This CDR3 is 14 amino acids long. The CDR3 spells CASSPRTARQPQHF. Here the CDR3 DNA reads TGTGCCAGCAGCCCTCGGACAGCCAGGCAGCCCCAGCATTTT.

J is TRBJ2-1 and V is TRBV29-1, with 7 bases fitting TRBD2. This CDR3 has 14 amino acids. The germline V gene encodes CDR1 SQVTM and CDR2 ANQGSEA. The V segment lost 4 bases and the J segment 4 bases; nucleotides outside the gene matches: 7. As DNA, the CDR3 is TGCAGCGTTGGGGGCCTAGCGGCTTACAATGAGCAGTTCTTC. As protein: CSVGGLAAYNEQFF.

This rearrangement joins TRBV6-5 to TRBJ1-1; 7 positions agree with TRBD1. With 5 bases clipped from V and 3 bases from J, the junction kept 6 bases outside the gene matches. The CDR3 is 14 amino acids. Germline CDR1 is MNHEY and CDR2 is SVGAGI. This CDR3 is CASSRQGHHTEAFF. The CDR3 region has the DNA TGTGCCAGCAGTCGACAGGGCCACCACACTGAAGCTTTCTTT.

CDR3 coding DNA: TGCGCCAGCAACAGGGGACAAGAGACCCAGTACTTC. Its translation is CASNRGQETQYF. The chain recombines TRBV5-1 with TRBJ2-5; TRBD1 agrees at 7 bases. This CDR3 contains 12 residues. CDR1 and CDR2 (germline): SGHRS, YFSETQ. The V segment lost 6 bases and the J segment 2 bases; nucleotides outside the gene matches: 1.

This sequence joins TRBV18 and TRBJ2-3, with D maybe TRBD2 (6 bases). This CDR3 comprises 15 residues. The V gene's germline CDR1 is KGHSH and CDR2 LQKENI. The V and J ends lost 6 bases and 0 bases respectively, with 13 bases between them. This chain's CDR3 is CASSGEEGSTDTQYF. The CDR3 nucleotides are TGTGCCAGCTCGGGGGAGGAGGGGAGCACAGATACGCAGTATTTT. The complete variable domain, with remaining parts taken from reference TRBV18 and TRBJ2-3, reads NAGVMQNPRHLVRRRGQEARLRCSPMKGHSHVYWYRQLPEEGLKFMVYLQKENIIDESGMPKERFSAEFPKEGPSILRIQQVVRGDSAAYFCASSGEEGSTDTQYFGPGTRLTVL.

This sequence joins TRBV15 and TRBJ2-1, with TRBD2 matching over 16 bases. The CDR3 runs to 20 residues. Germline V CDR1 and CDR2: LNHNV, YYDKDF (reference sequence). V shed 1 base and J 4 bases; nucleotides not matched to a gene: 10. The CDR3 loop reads CATSRAAGTSGGANYNEQFF. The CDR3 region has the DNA TGTGCCACCAGCAGAGCCGCCGGGACTAGCGGGGGGGCCAATTACAATGAGCAGTTCTTC.

The CDR3 loop is CASSLTGTGSSYEQYF. CDR3 sequence (DNA): TGTGCCAGCAGCTTAACCGGGACAGGGAGCTCCTACGAGCAGTACTTC. The gene calls are TRBV11-2 and TRBJ2-7; 9 nucleotides match TRBD1. Per the germline V gene, CDR1 is SGHAT and CDR2 is FQNNGV. The CDR3 length is 16 residues. V shed 2 bases, J shed 0 bases, and the junction held 5 bases outside the gene matches. The full variable domain, in which reference TRBV11-2 and TRBJ2-7 provide the parts outside the CDR3, is EAGVAQSPRYKIIEKRQSVAFWCNPISGHATLYWYQQILGQGPKLLIQFQNNGVVDDSQLPKDRFSAERLKGVDSTLKIQPAKLEDSAVYLCASSLTGTGSSYEQYFGPGTRLTVT.

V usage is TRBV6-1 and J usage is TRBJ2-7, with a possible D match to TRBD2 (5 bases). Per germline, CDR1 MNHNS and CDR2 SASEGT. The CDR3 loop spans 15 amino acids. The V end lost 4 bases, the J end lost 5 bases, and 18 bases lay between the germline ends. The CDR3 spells CASSARTSFSHEQYF. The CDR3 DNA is TGTGCCAGCAGTGCCCGGACTTCCTTTTCTCACGAGCAGTACTTC.

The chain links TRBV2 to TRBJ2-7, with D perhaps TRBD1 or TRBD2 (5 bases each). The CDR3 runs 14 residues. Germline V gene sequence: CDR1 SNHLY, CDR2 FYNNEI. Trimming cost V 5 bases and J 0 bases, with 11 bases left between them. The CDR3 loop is CASSTGRNSYEQYF. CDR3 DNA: TGTGCCAGCAGTACGGGACGGAACTCCTACGAGCAGTACTTC.

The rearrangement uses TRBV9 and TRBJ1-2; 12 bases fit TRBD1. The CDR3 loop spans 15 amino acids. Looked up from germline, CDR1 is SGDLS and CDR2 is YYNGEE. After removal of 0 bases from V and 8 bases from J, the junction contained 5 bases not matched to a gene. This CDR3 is CASSVAFGTGGGYTF. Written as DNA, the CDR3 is TGTGCCAGCAGCGTAGCTTTCGGGACAGGGGGCGGCTACACCTTC.